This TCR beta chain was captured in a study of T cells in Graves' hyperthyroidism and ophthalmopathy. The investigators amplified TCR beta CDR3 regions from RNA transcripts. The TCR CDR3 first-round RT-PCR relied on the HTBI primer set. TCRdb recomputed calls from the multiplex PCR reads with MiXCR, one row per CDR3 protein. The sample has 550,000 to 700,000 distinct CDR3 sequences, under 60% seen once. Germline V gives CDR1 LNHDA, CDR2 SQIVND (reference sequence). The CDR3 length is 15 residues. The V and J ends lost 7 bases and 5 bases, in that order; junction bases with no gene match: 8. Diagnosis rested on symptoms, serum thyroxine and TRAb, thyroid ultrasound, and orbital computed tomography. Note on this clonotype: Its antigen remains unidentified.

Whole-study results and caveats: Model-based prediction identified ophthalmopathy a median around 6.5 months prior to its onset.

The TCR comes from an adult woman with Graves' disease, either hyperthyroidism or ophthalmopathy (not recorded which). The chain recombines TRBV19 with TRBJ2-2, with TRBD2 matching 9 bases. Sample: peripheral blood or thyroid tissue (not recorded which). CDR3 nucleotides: TGTGCCAGTACCTTGGGACTAGCCTTTACCGGGGAGCTGTTTTTT. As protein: CASTLGLAFTGELFF. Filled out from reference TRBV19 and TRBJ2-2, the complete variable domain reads DGGITQSPKYLFRKEGQNVTLSCEQNLNHDAMYWYRQDPGQGLRLIYYSQIVNDFQKGDIAEGYSVSREKKESFPLTVTSAQKNPTAFYLCASTLGLAFTGELFFGEGSRLTVL.